This T cell receptor beta chain comes out of a study of control samples from healthy donors and cancer patients. Trimming took off 8 bases at V and 4 bases at J, with 15 bases between the two ends. CDR3 length equals 13 residues. Germline CDR1 reads MDHEN; CDR2 reads SYDVKM. This table comes from immunoSEQ multiplex PCR, and its TCRdb copy is limited to in-frame clones, with some not included. This sample yields about 120,000 clones, of which 70% to 90% are seen a single time; less than 4% belongs to the top ten. The chain is built from TRBV28 and TRBJ2-7, with D perhaps matching TRBD1 (7 bases). The sample was blood. This receptor was identified in a man aged 35 to 55 in good health. In DNA form, the CDR3 reads TGTGCCAGCCTATCGACAGGGAGGTACGAGCAGTACTTC. Its translation is CASLSTGRYEQYF.